Listed here are 16 T cell receptor beta chains from one sample, sequenced in a study of shared clonotypes between healthy human individuals. Only in-frame clones appear in the TCRdb table, and some are missing; sequencing was by immunoSEQ multiplex PCR. The table records more than 2 million clones, roughly 96% of them present only once. The sequencing input was naive CD4+ T cells sorted from blood. This sample's subset: CD45RA+ positively selected. The receptors were sampled from a young man in good health.

The CDR3 DNA reads as TGCGCCAGCAGTGGGGGGACAGGGGGTTCGTACGAGCAGTACTTC. This gives the protein CASSGGTGGSYEQYF. V and J are TRBV10-1 and TRBJ2-7, with 11 bases aligning to TRBD1. The CDR3 consists of 15 residues. V lost 4 bases and J lost 4; bases outside the gene matches: 6. Germline V gives CDR1 WNHNN, CDR2 SYGVQD (reference sequence).

The chain carries TRBV7-6 and TRBJ2-1; 9 nucleotides match TRBD2. This CDR3 is 15 amino acids long. V lost 4 bases, J lost 6 bases, and 7 bases stayed unmatched. Germline V gene data show CDR1 as SGHVS and CDR2 as FNYEAQ. The CDR3: CASSSIAGVSNEQFF. As DNA, the CDR3 is TGTGCCAGCAGCTCCATAGCGGGAGTTTCCAATGAGCAGTTCTTC. The entire variable domain, with the rest obtained from reference TRBV7-6 and TRBJ2-1, is as follows: GAGVSQSPRYKVTKRGQDVALRCDPISGHVSLYWYRQALGQGPEFLTYFNYEAQQDKSGLPNDRFSAERPEGSISTLTIQRTEQRDSAMYRCASSSIAGVSNEQFFGPGTRLTVL.

The chain has TRBV5-8 and TRBJ2-1; 12 bases map to TRBD2. Unmatched junction bases numbered 3, after V lost 9 bases and J lost 5 bases. Germline values: CDR1 SGHTS, CDR2 YDEGEE. The CDR3 is made up of 13 amino acids. In nucleotides, the CDR3 is TGTGCCAAAGGACTAGCGGGACACAATGAGCAGTTCTTC. It translates to CAKGLAGHNEQFF.

The CDR3: CASSRRQGENYGYTF. The CDR3 DNA reads as TGTGCCAGCTCACGACGACAGGGTGAGAACTATGGCTACACCTTC. The chain employs TRBV18 and TRBJ1-2, with TRBD1 matching over 7 bases. Per germline, CDR1 KGHSH and CDR2 LQKENI. With V trimmed by 4 bases and J by 2 bases, 7 bases remained unmatched. CDR3 length equals 15 residues.

This clone came up once. This chain uses TRBV7-6 with TRBJ1-1; D is unclear. The V end lost 0 bases, the J end lost 5 bases, and 7 bases lay between the germline ends. The germline V gene encodes CDR1 SGHVS and CDR2 FNYEAQ. This CDR3 has 13 residues. The CDR3 reads CASSLAGLTEAFF. Here the CDR3 DNA reads TGTGCCAGCAGCTTAGCAGGGTTAACTGAAGCTTTCTTT.

V usage is TRBV5-1 and J usage is TRBJ2-2; TRBD1 matches at 7 bases. The CDR3 runs to 13 residues. CDR1 is SGHRS and CDR2 is YFSETQ in the germline V gene. The junction had 7 bases not matched to a gene; V was cut back by 6 bases and J by 8 bases. DNA of the CDR3: TGCGCCAGCACCGTCGACAGGGCTGGGGAGCTGTTTTTT. Its translation is CASTVDRAGELFF.

V is TRBV30 and J is TRBJ1-5; D perhaps matches TRBD1 (6 bases). The CDR3 extends over 14 amino acids. The germline V and J ends were trimmed by 0 bases and 5 bases, with 11 bases remaining between them. Germline V gene sequence: CDR1 GTSNPN, CDR2 SVGIG (reference sequence). The CDR3 DNA reads as TGTGCCTGGAGTGTAGCGGCAGGGGATCAGCCCCAGCATTTT. Its protein is CAWSVAAGDQPQHF.

The chain links TRBV5-1 to TRBJ2-7, with 7 nucleotides matching TRBD1. Germline CDR1 and CDR2: SGHRS and YFSETQ. The CDR3 sequence is 15 residues long. The J segment lost 1 base and the V segment lost 1 base, leaving 5 bases of the junction unmatched. CDR3 protein: CASSLTRQGSYEQYF. In nucleotides, the CDR3 is TGCGCCAGCAGCTTGACTAGACAGGGATCCTACGAGCAGTACTTC.

The chain combines TRBV7-3 with TRBJ2-1; D perhaps matches TRBD2 (5 bases). V gave up 5 bases and J gave up 1 base, with 15 bases separating them. Looked up from germline, CDR1 is SGHTA and CDR2 is FQGTGA. The CDR3 runs 16 residues. The CDR3 nucleotides are TGTGCCAGCAGCCCCGAGGGCAGCCGTTCCTACAATGAGCAGTTCTTC. As protein: CASSPEGSRSYNEQFF.

This clone was picked up a small number of times. This sample includes further DNA sequences coding for the same CDR3. The V call is TRBV6-1, the J call TRBJ2-7; a weak D match, TRBD2 (6 bases). Trimming shortened V by 6 bases and J by 4 bases, and 10 bases separated the two germline ends. The CDR3 is 12 amino acids. The germline CDR1 and CDR2 sequences are MNHNS and SASEGT. The chain's CDR3 is CASSRDSYEQYF. The CDR3 DNA is TGTGCCAGCAGCCGGGACTCGTACGAGCAGTACTTC.

A single count supports this clone. The rearrangement uses TRBV28 and TRBJ2-3, with D unresolved. This CDR3 is built from 15 residues. The V end was cut by 7 bases, the J end by 0 bases, with 14 bases between. Germline V CDR1 and CDR2: MDHEN, SYDVKM. The chain's CDR3 is CASNEDGTSTDTQYF. CDR3 bases: TGTGCCAGCAACGAAGACGGAACTAGCACAGATACGCAGTATTTT. The full variable domain, with the rest looked up from reference TRBV28 and TRBJ2-3, is DVKVTQSSRYLVKRTGEKVFLECVQDMDHENMFWYRQDPGLGLRLIYFSYDVKMKEKGDIPEGYSVSREKKERFSLILESASTNQTSMYLCASNEDGTSTDTQYFGPGTRLTVL.

This rearrangement joins TRBV28 to TRBJ1-6; tentative D call: TRBD1 (5 bases). The CDR3 totals 13 residues. The V end was cut by 8 bases, the J end by 5 bases, with 10 bases between. The germline V gene encodes CDR1 MDHEN and CDR2 SYDVKM. The CDR3 DNA is TGTGCCAGCTCAGGGCCAAATAATTCACCCCTCCACTTT. It specifies CASSGPNNSPLHF.

A remark on this clone: This sample also contains other DNA sequences that code for the same CDR3. The rearrangement joins TRBV5-1 to TRBJ1-1; D is undetermined. CDR1 is SGHRS and CDR2 is YFSETQ in the germline V gene. The CDR3 covers 14 residues. V lost 0 bases and J 0 bases, leaving 6 bases between the germline ends. The CDR3 bases are TGCGCCAGCAGCTTGGAGCAGGTGAACACTGAAGCTTTCTTT. Its translation: CASSLEQVNTEAFF.

In nucleotides, the CDR3 is TGTGCCAGCAGTGGGACAGCAGATACGCAGTATTTT. As protein: CASSGTADTQYF. This chain links TRBV2 with TRBJ2-3, with a tentative D call TRBD1 (6 bases). The CDR3 is 12 amino acids. CDR1 and CDR2 from the germline V gene are SNHLY and FYNNEI. V dropped 4 bases and J dropped 4 bases, with 6 bases sitting between them. The full variable domain, its missing parts supplied by reference TRBV2 and TRBJ2-3, is EPEVTQTPSHQVTQMGQEVILRCVPISNHLYFYWYRQILGQKVEFLVSFYNNEISEKSEIFDDQFSVERPDGSNFTLKIRSTKLEDSAMYFCASSGTADTQYFGPGTRLTVL.

This clone was seen just once. This sample includes further DNA sequences coding for the same CDR3. V and J are TRBV7-9 and TRBJ2-7, with a possible D match to TRBD2 (6 bases). The CDR3 spans 14 residues. Trimming left V 1 base short and J 2 bases short, with 9 bases between. Germline CDR1 reads SEHNR; CDR2 reads FQNEAQ (reference sequence). CDR3 nucleotides: TGTGCCAGCAGCTTAGTCGGGGGAGCCTACGAGCAGTACTTC. This gives the protein CASSLVGGAYEQYF.

To note about this clone: The junction and the germline gene differ at one end; a read error may be behind it. The chain recombines TRBV5-1 with TRBJ2-3; no clear D. Germline V gene lookup returns CDR1 SGHRS and CDR2 YFSETQ. The CDR3 is made up of 16 amino acids. Written as DNA, the CDR3 is TGCGCCAGCAGTTTGGGTCAGGACCCTAGCACAGATACGCAGTATTTT. This gives the protein CASSLGQDPSTDTQYF.